The TCR beta chain under discussion was sequenced for a study of beta chain features in type 1 diabetes. Looking at the study overall: Healthy donors and patients showed comparable age, gender and cell yields. General study findings and limits: TCRB CDR3 length was moderately but significantly reduced in all four CD4+ subsets of Type 1 diabetes patients. Insertions at VDJ junctions were less frequent in type 1 diabetes patients. These patients also deleted more nucleotides at the same junctions.

This clone was counted at least ten times. Its cognate antigen is unknown. This CDR3 has 12 amino acids. V was pared by 9 bases and J by 2 bases, with 11 bases between. The germline V gene encodes CDR1 MDHEN and CDR2 SYDVKM. Expressed TCRB transcripts were sequenced after all isolated RNA was converted to cDNA. This table comes from immunoSEQ multiplex PCR, and its TCRdb copy is limited to in-frame clones, with some not included. The repertoire holds more than 120,000 clones, about 12% seen once, with approximately 1.3% in the top ten. Central memory, naive, regulatory and stem cell-like memory CD4+ cells were sorted by CD45RO/CCR7/CD25/CD127/CD95/CD27. Purities in excess of 98% were seen in all sorted populations.

This sequence was found in a young man with type 1 diabetes. This chain links TRBV28 with TRBJ2-7; TRBD2 might be the D (5 bases). The source material was central memory CD4+ T cells from blood. CDR3 coding DNA: TGTGCCAGTAGGAGCGGAGCCTACGAGCAGTACTTC. It codes for CASRSGAYEQYF.